Presented here are 15 T cell receptor beta chains from one specimen sequenced in a study of T cells in localized non-small cell lung cancer. The repertoire was sequenced with immunoSEQ multiplex PCR; TCRdb's copy has only in-frame clones and lacks some. The table lists around 1,900 clones, roughly 22% of them singletons. The sequences come from lung tumor tissue, collected before any cancer treatment. The receptors were gathered from a male donor at least 60 years old with stage II lung adenocarcinoma.

As DNA, the CDR3 is TGTGCCAGCAGTTCAGGCGGCTCCTACGAGCAGTACTTC. It specifies CASSSGGSYEQYF. The rearrangement uses TRBV6-8 and TRBJ2-7; no clear D. Germline assignment: CDR1 MNHGY and CDR2 SAAAGT. There are 13 residues in the CDR3. Trimming stripped 4 bases from V and 0 bases from J, with 7 bases between.

The chain has TRBV12-5 and TRBJ1-2; 7 nucleotides line up with TRBD1. The germline CDR1 and CDR2 sequences are LGHNT and FRNRAP. This CDR3 comprises 13 residues. DNA for the CDR3: TGTGCCAGCGGTATAGGGGGCAGCTATGGCTACACCTTC. Its protein is CASGIGGSYGYTF.

In its sample, this clone was seen a few times. The J gene is TRBJ1-2, the V gene TRBV6-8; 9 nucleotides align to TRBD1. Looked up from germline, CDR1 is MNHGY and CDR2 is SAAAGT. V lost 6 bases to trimming and J lost 4 bases; unmatched junction nucleotides: 9. The CDR3 runs to 15 residues. The CDR3 coding sequence is TGTGCCAGCAGACTCGGACAGGGGTCGACCTATGGCTACACCTTC. This codes for CASRLGQGSTYGYTF.

This clone was counted a few times. The rearrangement links TRBV11-3 to TRBJ2-7; 7 bases fit TRBD1. The CDR3 is 16 amino acids. The V gene's germline CDR1 is SGHNT and CDR2 YENEEA. Trimming at V came to 3 bases and at J to 0 bases, leaving 8 bases not matched to a gene. The CDR3 region has the DNA TGTGCCAGCAGCTTGGTGGGACAGTCCAGCTCCTACGAGCAGTACTTC. Its protein is CASSLVGQSSSYEQYF.

The chain recombines TRBV11-3 with TRBJ2-1; 8 bases match TRBD2. CDR3 length equals 15 residues. With V trimmed by 3 bases and J by 3 bases, 4 bases remained unmatched. Germline CDR1 and CDR2: SGHNT and YENEEA. The CDR3 sequence is CASSFAGGVYNEQFF. The CDR3 DNA follows: TGTGCCAGCAGCTTCGCGGGAGGAGTCTACAATGAGCAGTTCTTC.

This clone has more than one count but fewer than ten. DNA of the CDR3: TGTGCCAGCAGCGTAGAGACAGGTAGCTCCTACGAGCAGTACTTC. This gives the protein CASSVETGSSYEQYF. This chain links TRBV9 with TRBJ2-7, with D maybe TRBD1 (6 bases). The CDR3 is 15 residues long. The V end lost 0 bases, the J end lost 0 bases, and 10 bases lay between the germline ends. Germline CDR1 is SGDLS and CDR2 is YYNGEE.

The DNA of the CDR3 is TGCGCCAGCAGCCAAGAGGGGGGTGCATCGGGGACCCAGTACTTC. Residues: CASSQEGGASGTQYF. The rearrangement joins TRBV4-1 to TRBJ2-5; D may be TRBD2 (6 bases). The CDR3 consists of 15 residues. Between the trimmed V and J ends, which lost 0 bases and 7 bases, there was a span of 15 bases. Germline CDR1 is MGHRA and CDR2 is YSYEKL.

This clone was observed a handful of times. The CDR3 loop reads CASSYSGAEGPQHF. The CDR3 region has the DNA TGTGCCAGCAGTTACTCGGGGGCCGAGGGGCCCCAGCATTTT. V usage is TRBV6-8 and J usage is TRBJ1-5, with a tentative D call TRBD1 (6 bases). This CDR3 comprises 14 residues. Germline CDR1 is MNHGY and CDR2 is SAAAGT. V lost 0 bases, J lost 9 bases, and 12 bases lay in between.

The table lists this clone with a few counts. The chain has TRBV18 and TRBJ2-5; 9 positions match TRBD1. This CDR3 comprises 15 residues. In germline, CDR1 is KGHSH, CDR2 LQKENI. Trimming at V came to 3 bases and at J to 5 bases, leaving 7 bases not matched to a gene. CDR3 DNA sequence: TGTGCCAGCTCACCCCAGGGACAGGGTCGGGAGACCCAGTACTTC. It is translated as CASSPQGQGRETQYF.

As to this clone: The germline gene is not matched at one end of the junction; a read error may be the cause. V usage is TRBV29-1 and J usage is TRBJ1-6; 9 bases align to TRBD1. CDR1 and CDR2 (germline): SQVTM, ANQGSEA. The CDR3 contains 15 residues. The CDR3, as DNA: TGCAGCCTTGACAGGGGGGTTCCCTATAATTCACCCCTCCACTTT. Amino acid sequence: CSLDRGVPYNSPLHF.

The V and J genes are TRBV7-8 and TRBJ2-7; possibly TRBD1 for D (5 bases). The germline CDR1 and CDR2 sequences are SGHVS and FQNEAQ. The CDR3 runs 13 residues. V was pared by 3 bases and J by 4 bases, with 10 bases between. The CDR3 loop is CASSFNRPYEQYF. The CDR3 DNA sequence: TGTGCCAGCAGCTTCAACAGGCCTTACGAGCAGTACTTC.

Sample share makes this clone large. The V gene is TRBV6-8, the J gene TRBJ2-1, with D possibly being TRBD1 (5 bases). V dropped 7 bases and J dropped 15 bases, with 22 bases sitting between them. The CDR3 runs 13 residues. The V gene's germline CDR1 is MNHGY and CDR2 SAAAGT. CDR3 region: CASILLSGQVPFF. As DNA, the CDR3 is TGTGCCAGCATCCTTCTATCAGGGCAGGTGCCGTTCTTC.

In this sample, this clone turned up a few times. V gene TRBV7-6 combines with J gene TRBJ1-5; no clear D gene. CDR1 and CDR2 from the germline V gene are SGHVS and FNYEAQ. CDR3 length equals 14 residues. V lost 5 bases and J 4 bases, leaving 12 bases between the germline ends. The CDR3, as DNA: TGTGCCAGCAGCCCAGCTCGAGAAAATCAGCCCCAGCATTTT. As protein: CASSPARENQPQHF.

This clone is deemed medium-sized. The rearrangement joins TRBV4-1 to TRBJ1-5, with D possibly matching TRBD1 (5 bases). CDR3 length equals 15 residues. Germline CDR1 is MGHRA and CDR2 is YSYEKL. Trimming pared 0 bases from V and 0 bases from J, leaving 6 bases between. CDR3 residues: CASSQDRGSNQPQHF. The CDR3 DNA sequence: TGCGCCAGCAGCCAAGATAGGGGTAGCAATCAGCCCCAGCATTTT.

This clone is medium-sized (0.01 to 0.1%). The chain links TRBV11-3 to TRBJ1-1; TRBD1 is a possible D gene (5 bases). The germline V and J ends were trimmed by 7 bases and 0 bases, with 12 bases remaining between them. From germline, CDR1 is SGHNT and CDR2 YENEEA. The CDR3 is 14 residues long. CDR3 DNA sequence: TGTGCCAGCAATCGCGGGGACTTGAACACTGAAGCTTTCTTT. Translating gives CASNRGDLNTEAFF.